This TCR beta chain was recorded in a study of breast tumors, draining lymph nodes, adjacent tissues. The study's findings and limits: Tumors had less TCR diversity than lymph nodes, more than nontumor tissue. Compared with basal-like, luminal-like tumors shared significantly more repertoire with nontumor tissue. The lymph node origin of tumor T cells was framed as consistent with a hypothesis, not demonstrated. Findings are consistent with lymph node origin and intratumoral expansion of most tumor T cells.

TCRdb re-analysed the multiplex PCR reads in MiXCR, keeping a single row per CDR3 protein. Of 20,000 to 25,000 distinct CDR3 sequences listed, about a third are singletons. This clonotype is classed as medium-sized (0.01 to 0.1%). Its specificity is not known. The length of the CDR3 is 15 residues. The germline V gene has CDR1 SNHLY and CDR2 FYNNEI. Trimming cost V 3 bases and J 2 bases; bases outside gene matches: 6. The clonotype was recovered from a female donor with breast cancer. Some clones in this sample may be carry-over from other donors' samples. Sequences were obtained from breast tumor tissue. V usage is TRBV2 and J usage is TRBJ2-7; TRBD2 matches 8 bases. This chain's CDR3 is CASSDDGRATYEQYF. CDR3 nucleotide sequence: TGTGCCAGCAGTGATGACGGGAGGGCCACCTACGAGCAGTACTTC.